This T cell receptor (beta chain) emerged from a study of cytomegalovirus exposure and HLA in healthy donors. CDR3 length equals 16 residues. V lost 1 base, J lost 8 bases, and 10 bases stayed unmatched. Germline CDR1 and CDR2: LNHDA and SQIVND (reference sequence). Primers: 60 Vbeta forward and 13 Jbeta reverse. Generated by immunoSEQ multiplex PCR, the TCRdb table keeps only in-frame clones and is missing some. The sample consists of 150,000 to 200,000 clones, approximately 78% of them appearing once. Sequencing used PBMCs. The sequence was obtained from a woman younger than 35 in good health and CMV-seronegative. This rearrangement joins TRBV19 to TRBJ2-1, with 8 positions matching TRBD1. The CDR3 loop reads CASSIGRGAGGYEQFF. The CDR3 region has the DNA TGTGCCAGTAGTATAGGTAGGGGGGCAGGGGGCTATGAGCAGTTCTTC.